This entry concerns a single T cell receptor (beta chain). Those enrolled in Seattle joined during active infection and were followed longitudinally afterward. This sample was taken from a study of blood T cell repertoires in COVID-19. About the research overall: PBMCs, B-cell-depleted T cells, or T cells provided the cDNA or gDNA that made up the material.

In the source study's methods: Estimates of nucleated cell counts were drawn from the amplification of reference gene primers. Here immunoSEQ multiplex PCR was the method, and the copy in TCRdb shows in-frame clones only, minus some. V and J calls and clone size follow that table, whereas D and trimming were derived from the DNA. The sample records 220,000 or so clones, around 87% being singletons. Input material: peripheral blood. The TCR comes from a woman aged 45-65 years with COVID-19, enrolled during active disease.

CDR3 coding DNA: TGCAGCGTTGGTCGACAGGGAGCTAGGAATGAGCAGTTCTTC. It yields the protein CSVGRQGARNEQFF. The chain is built from TRBV29-1 and TRBJ2-1; 7 bases agree with TRBD1. CDR1 and CDR2 from the germline V gene are SQVTM and ANQGSEA. Germline trimming cut 4 bases from V and 7 bases from J; bases unmatched to any gene: 10. This CDR3 region has 14 residues.